What follows is one T cell receptor (beta chain) and its context. The CDR3 is made up of 15 amino acids. With 0 bases removed from V and 3 bases from J, the gap between germline ends came to 13 bases. Germline assignment: CDR1 SGDLS and CDR2 YYNGEE. This entry is derived from a study of technical replicates of blood from several donors. TCRdb's table, derived via immunoSEQ multiplex PCR, lists solely in-frame clones and lacks some. The repertoire holds 95,000 to 100,000 clones, with under 96% as singletons. Sequencing was carried out using T cells isolated from PBMCs. This chain links TRBV9 with TRBJ2-7, with a weak D call TRBD2 (5 bases). The TCR originated in a human donor in good health. The CDR3 sequence is CASSVEGAIDYEQYF. As DNA, the CDR3 is TGTGCCAGCAGCGTAGAGGGAGCTATTGACTACGAGCAGTACTTC.